This TCR beta chain was obtained from a study of T cell changes during pregnancy in multiple sclerosis. Trimming at V came to 2 bases and at J to 9 bases, leaving 4 bases not matched to a gene. Germline V lookup: CDR1 ENHRY, CDR2 SYGVKD. The CDR3 is made up of 16 amino acids. Profiled with immunoSEQ multiplex PCR; TCRdb holds only in-frame clones, not every one. The table has 80,000 to 95,000 clones, about 96% seen once. This sequence originates from a female donor with multiple sclerosis, enrolled in a pregnancy study. This rearrangement joins TRBV10-3 to TRBJ2-1; 16 positions agree with TRBD2. This material consisted of peripheral blood, taken in the second trimester of pregnancy. The CDR3 protein is CAISEPGLAGGGEQFF. The DNA of the CDR3 is TGTGCCATCAGTGAGCCGGGACTAGCGGGAGGGGGTGAGCAGTTCTTC.